The 8 T cell receptor beta chains below all came from one sample that was sequenced in a study of beta chain features in type 1 diabetes. The whole isolated RNA underwent reverse transcription, so sequencing captured expressed TCRB transcripts. TCRdb's copy holds only in-frame clones and misses some; the assay was immunoSEQ multiplex PCR. The sample holds hundreds of thousands of clones, roughly 15% seen once. The source material was naive CD4+ T cells from blood. Receptor source: a woman between 40 and 55 years old in good health.

The chain combines TRBV5-1 with TRBJ2-3, with D possibly matching TRBD1 (5 bases). The CDR3 runs 15 residues. Per the germline V gene, CDR1 is SGHRS and CDR2 is YFSETQ. Trimming stripped 3 bases from V and 9 bases from J, with 20 bases between. CDR3 sequence (DNA): TGCGCCAGCAGCTCCCCGTCCGTAGGGGCCGAGACGCAGTATTTT. Encoded protein: CASSSPSVGAETQYF.

This clone was counted between two and nine times. The chain links TRBV11-2 to TRBJ1-1; TRBD1 might be the D (5 bases). The CDR3 has 18 residues. V lost 5 bases and J lost 4, with 26 bases in between. Per the germline V gene, CDR1 is SGHAT and CDR2 is FQNNGV. CDR3 nucleotide sequence: TGTGCCAGCAGCGCCCAAATAGAGGGGAGGAGTCTTCCCACTGAAGCTTTCTTT. Protein sequence: CASSAQIEGRSLPTEAFF.

The V and J genes are TRBV7-9 and TRBJ1-2, with D possibly TRBD1 on 5 matching bases. The CDR3 extends over 18 amino acids. Germline lookup yields CDR1 SEHNR and CDR2 FQNEAQ (reference sequence). Trimming shortened V by 5 bases and J by 0 bases, and 22 bases separated the two germline ends. The CDR3 loop reads CASSPIRRGVNPNYGYTF. The CDR3 region has the DNA TGTGCCAGCAGCCCGATTCGGCGGGGGGTAAACCCTAACTATGGCTACACCTTC.

The chain carries TRBV14 and TRBJ2-1; 10 bases map to TRBD2. V trimming: 0 bases; J trimming: 7 bases; junction bases outside the gene matches: 9. CDR3 length: 17 residues. CDR1 and CDR2 (germline): SGHDN, FVKESK. CDR3 in amino acids: CASSQDYTSGARNEQFF. DNA for the CDR3: TGTGCCAGCAGCCAAGATTATACTAGCGGGGCTCGTAATGAGCAGTTCTTC.

This clone was detected a few times. This rearrangement joins TRBV28 to TRBJ2-5; TRBD1 might be the D (5 bases). V shed 7 bases and J shed 11 bases, with 17 bases lying between them. The CDR3 has 12 residues. The germline CDR1 and CDR2 sequences are MDHEN and SYDVKM. The CDR3 DNA sequence: TGTGCCAGCATTTCAAAGGGGAATCGGCAGTACTTC. Translation: CASISKGNRQYF.

This clone came up a few times. The gene calls are TRBV19 and TRBJ1-1, with 11 bases aligning to TRBD1. The length of the CDR3 is 17 residues. Germline V gene sequence: CDR1 LNHDA, CDR2 SQIVND (reference sequence). V dropped 4 bases and J dropped 0; count of bases not matched to a gene: 7. The CDR3 DNA follows: TGTGCCAGTAGTAAAGGACAGGGGGCGATCATGAACACTGAAGCTTTCTTT. Translation gives CASSKGQGAIMNTEAFF.

This chain connects TRBV6-1 to TRBJ2-2; TRBD2 might be the D (5 bases). Germline V gene data show CDR1 as MNHNS and CDR2 as SASEGT. V was shortened by 11 bases and J by 0 bases, with 10 bases between the two germline ends. The CDR3 covers 13 residues. CDR3 sequence: CAGRVPNTGELFF. CDR3 coding DNA: TGTGCCGGGAGAGTCCCGAACACCGGGGAGCTGTTTTTT.

This clone was counted only a few times. The germline gene is not matched at one end of the junction; a read error may be the cause. The chain uses TRBV6-1 and TRBJ1-1; a weak D match, TRBD1 (5 bases). In germline, CDR1 is MNHNS, CDR2 SASEGT. The CDR3 has 10 amino acids. CDR3 sequence (DNA): TGTGCCAGCAGCCAAACAGGTTTAACGTTT. It codes for CASSQTGLTF.